This note documents a single T cell receptor (beta chain) sequence. The data stem from a study of T cell changes during pregnancy in multiple sclerosis. Produced via immunoSEQ multiplex PCR; TCRdb's table is partial and in-frame only. The sample records about 53,000 clones, about nine tenths being singletons. The CDR3 sequence is 17 residues long. Deletions cut 1 base from V and 6 bases from J, with 17 bases between. In germline, CDR1 is SGHKS, CDR2 YYEKEE (reference sequence). The TCR sequence derives from a female donor with multiple sclerosis, enrolled in a pregnancy study. The sequences come from CD4+ T cells from peripheral blood mononuclear cells, collected in the third trimester of pregnancy. The rearrangement joins TRBV5-5 to TRBJ1-6; a weak D match, TRBD1 (6 bases). CDR3 nucleotides: TGTGCCAGCAGCTTGCCTACTGGGACAACAAGTAATTCACCCCTCCACTTT. The encoded protein is CASSLPTGTTSNSPLHF.